What follows are 6 T cell receptor beta chains derived from one specimen sequenced in a study of cytomegalovirus exposure and HLA in healthy donors. The PCR employed 60 Vbeta primers together with 13 Jbeta primers. Assay: immunoSEQ multiplex PCR; the TCRdb copy retains only in-frame clones and omits some. Of 90,000 to 130,000 clones detected, around 64% appear once; the ten largest clones hold roughly 8.7%. Material for sequencing was PBMCs. All receptors come from a man aged 25-45 years in good health and CMV-seropositive.

The chain recombines TRBV10-3 with TRBJ2-5; TRBD2 matches at 10 bases. The CDR3 covers 16 residues. The V segment lost 1 base and the J segment 5 bases; nucleotides outside the gene matches: 7. Germline CDR1 reads ENHRY; CDR2 reads SYGVKD. CDR3 nucleotides: TGTGCCATCAGTGAGTTCAGCGGGGGGGCTGAGGAGACCCAGTACTTC. This translates into CAISEFSGGAEETQYF.

The chain recombines TRBV15 with TRBJ1-4, with TRBD1 as a possible D gene (6 bases). Per the germline V gene, CDR1 is LNHNV and CDR2 is YYDKDF (reference sequence). Trimming took off 1 base at V and 8 bases at J, with 14 bases between the two ends. The CDR3 contains 15 residues. CDR3 region: CATSRGGRGKEKLFF. The CDR3 DNA follows: TGTGCCACCAGCAGAGGGGGGCGAGGCAAGGAAAAACTGTTTTTT.

This rearrangement joins TRBV7-9 to TRBJ2-3, with TRBD2 identical over 11 bases. CDR1 is SEHNR, CDR2 FQNEAQ, per germline (reference sequence). Trimming cost V 4 bases and J 4 bases; bases outside gene matches: 7. This CDR3 is built from 16 residues. CDR3 region: CASSSLAGGIPDTQYF. The CDR3 nucleotides read TGTGCCAGCAGCTCCCTAGCGGGAGGTATCCCAGATACGCAGTATTTT.

This clone has just a few counts. The chain uses TRBV12-5 and TRBJ1-6, with 7 bases matching TRBD1. The J segment lost 9 bases and the V segment lost 2 bases, leaving 4 bases of the junction unmatched. Per the germline V gene, CDR1 is LGHNT and CDR2 is FRNRAP. CDR3 length: 14 residues. This CDR3 reads CASGLTGVTSPLHF. Here the CDR3 DNA reads TGTGCTAGTGGTTTGACAGGGGTTACTTCACCCCTCCACTTT.

V and J are TRBV14 and TRBJ2-3, with D possibly being TRBD1 (6 bases). V shed 0 bases and J shed 2 bases, with 15 bases lying between them. Germline CDR1 and CDR2: SGHDN and FVKESK. This CDR3 has 17 residues. The CDR3 loop reads CASSQDGAGAPTDTQYF. The CDR3 nucleotides are TGTGCCAGCAGCCAAGATGGGGCAGGGGCCCCCACAGATACGCAGTATTTT.

J is TRBJ2-3 and V is TRBV27; weak D call: TRBD2 (7 bases). The CDR3 extends over 16 amino acids. The germline V gene has CDR1 MNHEY and CDR2 SMNVEV (reference sequence). Between the trimmed V and J ends, which lost 1 base and 0 bases, there was a span of 11 bases. CDR3 sequence reads: CASSLWGGISTDTQYF. The CDR3 DNA is TGTGCCAGCAGTTTATGGGGGGGCATAAGCACAGATACGCAGTATTTT.